These 15 T cell receptor beta chains were all obtained from the same sample, sequenced in a study of Ad26.COV2.S vaccination and SARS-CoV-2 variants. Here immunoSEQ multiplex PCR was the method, and the copy in TCRdb shows in-frame clones only, minus some. The data hold some 500,000 clones, with roughly nine tenths observed a single time. Treatment noted: around 19 received Ad26.COV2.S at low or high dose, single or two shots; 5 received placebo; per-sample allocation not given. Sampling took place 63 days after the first vaccine or placebo injection. Sequences were derived from peripheral blood, sampled in a trial of Ad26.COV2.S vaccine versus placebo. These receptors originate from a person aged 18 to 65 who received the Ad26.COV2.S COVID-19 vaccine or a placebo.

This chain joins TRBV20-1 and TRBJ1-2, with D uncertain. V was cut by 6 bases and J by 4 bases, with 9 bases left in between. The germline CDR1 and CDR2 sequences are DFQATT and SNEGSKA (reference sequence). The CDR3 consists of 11 residues. DNA for the CDR3: TGCAGTGCAAATAAGGCCTATGGCTACACCTTC. Its translation is CSANKAYGYTF.

The CDR3 sequence is CASSLDRAPGTGGFTGELFF. In nucleotides, the CDR3 is TGCGCCAGCAGCCTGGATAGGGCCCCAGGGACAGGGGGCTTTACCGGGGAGCTGTTTTTT. This chain uses TRBV5-1 with TRBJ2-2, with TRBD1 matching over 12 bases. V lost 4 bases to trimming and J lost 5 bases; unmatched junction nucleotides: 18. This CDR3 has 20 residues. Germline V CDR1 and CDR2: SGHRS, YFSETQ. The full variable domain, completed using reference TRBV5-1 and TRBJ2-2, is KAGVTQTPRYLIKTRGQQVTLSCSPISGHRSVSWYQQTPGQGLQFLFEYFSETQRNKGNFPGRFSGRQFSNSRSEMNVSTLELGDSALYLCASSLDRAPGTGGFTGELFFGEGSRLTVL.

This clone was seen a few times. This chain links TRBV13 with TRBJ1-3; 9 nucleotides align to TRBD1. Germline CDR1 reads PRHDT; CDR2 reads FYEKMQ (reference sequence). The CDR3 extends over 14 amino acids. J was trimmed by 0 bases and V by 8 bases; bases with no gene match: 2. In nucleotides, the CDR3 is TGTGCCAGCGGGACAGGGAGCTCTGGAAACACCATATATTTT. Translation: CASGTGSSGNTIYF.

About this clone itself: One junction end disagrees with the germline gene, perhaps due to a read error. The chain couples TRBV2 to TRBJ1-2; possible D gene TRBD1, 5 bases. Germline V CDR1 and CDR2: SNHLY, FYNNEI. The CDR3 spans 13 residues. This CDR3 is CASREEWGKGYTF. In DNA, the CDR3 is TGTGCCAGCAGAGAAGAGTGGGGGAAAGGCTACACCTTC.

The rearrangement uses TRBV4-1 and TRBJ2-1; 7 bases line up with TRBD2. Germline V gene sequence: CDR1 MGHRA, CDR2 YSYEKL. V shed 2 bases and J 5 bases; nucleotides not matched to a gene: 12. The CDR3 has 17 residues. CDR3 in amino acids: CASSQRSWAGDHNEQFF. The CDR3 DNA reads as TGCGCCAGCAGCCAAAGGAGTTGGGCGGGGGACCACAATGAGCAGTTCTTC.

The chain links TRBV24-1 to TRBJ1-1, with TRBD1 as a possible D gene (6 bases). V gave up 4 bases and J gave up 7 bases, with 21 bases separating them. The CDR3 length is 16 residues. Germline CDR1 and CDR2: KGHDR and SFDVKD. CDR3 DNA: TGTGCCACCAGTGAAGCGGGCAGGGGAAGGGAAGTTGAAGCTTTCTTT. Translation: CATSEAGRGREVEAFF.

DNA for the CDR3: TGCGCCAGCAGCCTAGGGGGACTGGGGGGCTACACCTTC. It is translated as CASSLGGLGGYTF. The V and J genes are TRBV4-3 and TRBJ1-2, with a weak D call TRBD1 (6 bases). Trimming stripped 4 bases from V and 8 bases from J, with 14 bases between. Germline V gene lookup returns CDR1 LGHNA and CDR2 YSLEER. This CDR3 contains 13 residues.

V gene TRBV30 combines with J gene TRBJ2-5; a weak D match, TRBD1 (6 bases). CDR1 and CDR2 from the germline V gene are GTSNPN and SVGIG (reference sequence). This CDR3 is 13 amino acids long. V lost 5 bases and J lost 3, with 13 bases in between. The CDR3 DNA reads TGTGCCTGGGGTACGAGGGGGAAAGAGACCCAGTACTTC. Translating gives CAWGTRGKETQYF. Filled out from reference TRBV30 and TRBJ2-5, the complete variable domain reads SQTIHQWPATLVQPVGSPLSLECTVEGTSNPNLYWYRQAAGRGLQLLFYSVGIGQISSEVPQNLSASRPQDRQFILSSKKLLLSDSGFYLCAWGTRGKETQYFGPGTRLLVL.

DNA for the CDR3: TGCGCCAGCAGCCAAGGGCTCGCAGGACAAGCCTATGGCTACACCTTC. It codes for CASSQGLAGQAYGYTF. The J gene is TRBJ1-2, the V gene TRBV4-3, with D possibly being TRBD1 (5 bases). Germline V CDR1 and CDR2: LGHNA, YSLEER. V was shortened by 1 base and J by 4 bases, with 16 bases between the two germline ends. The CDR3 length is 16 residues.

In its sample, this clone was seen once. This sequence joins TRBV24-1 and TRBJ2-3; a weak D match, TRBD2 (6 bases). Germline assignment: CDR1 KGHDR and CDR2 SFDVKD. V was shortened by 3 bases and J by 2 bases, with 11 bases between the two germline ends. The CDR3 runs to 15 residues. Here the CDR3 reads CATSDQREYTDTQYF. The DNA of the CDR3 is TGTGCCACCAGTGATCAACGGGAGTACACAGATACGCAGTATTTT.

The rearrangement uses TRBV11-2 and TRBJ1-2; TRBD1 aligns across 9 bases. This CDR3 has 13 amino acids. Germline CDR1 and CDR2: SGHAT and FQNNGV. The ends lost 5 bases at V and 5 bases at J; junction bases unmatched: 3. The CDR3 bases are TGTGCCAGCAGCCCTGGACAGGGGTATGGCTACACCTTC. Translation: CASSPGQGYGYTF.

This chain uses TRBV6-2 or TRBV6-3 with TRBJ2-3, with a possible D match to TRBD2 (7 bases). From germline, CDR1 is MNHEY and CDR2 SVGEGT. V was cut by 2 bases and J by 2 bases, with 11 bases left in between. The CDR3 totals 15 residues. In nucleotides, the CDR3 is TGTGCCAGCAGTTACGCGGGGGCTTACACAGATACGCAGTATTTT. Translating it yields CASSYAGAYTDTQYF.

The rearrangement joins TRBV12-3 or TRBV12-4 to TRBJ2-3; D unresolved. The CDR3 length is 12 residues. V was shortened by 5 bases and J by 7 bases, with 10 bases between the two germline ends. This CDR3 is CASSRVSYTQYF. The CDR3 coding sequence is TGTGCCAGCAGTAGGGTTTCGTATACGCAGTATTTT.

The chain couples TRBV5-1 to TRBJ1-4; D possibly corresponds to TRBD1 (6 bases). In germline, CDR1 is SGHRS, CDR2 YFSETQ. Trimming took off 4 bases at V and 6 bases at J, with 37 bases between the two ends. This CDR3 spans 22 amino acids. CDR3 nucleotide sequence: TGCGCCAGCAGCAGCCTTGGGGGGCCGGGGTGGGGGGCGCCTATCGGCGATGAAAAACTGTTTTTT. It translates to CASSSLGGPGWGAPIGDEKLFF. The entire variable domain, with the rest obtained from reference TRBV5-1 and TRBJ1-4, is as follows: KAGVTQTPRYLIKTRGQQVTLSCSPISGHRSVSWYQQTPGQGLQFLFEYFSETQRNKGNFPGRFSGRQFSNSRSEMNVSTLELGDSALYLCASSSLGGPGWGAPIGDEKLFFGSGTQLSVL.

The chain combines TRBV2 with TRBJ1-2; D is possibly TRBD1 (6 bases). V was shortened by 4 bases and J by 4 bases, with 16 bases between the two germline ends. This CDR3 contains 15 residues. Germline CDR1 is SNHLY and CDR2 is FYNNEI. CDR3 region: CASSVEGDAAYGYTF. Here the CDR3 DNA reads TGTGCCAGCAGTGTAGAGGGGGACGCAGCCTATGGCTACACCTTC.